These 3 T cell receptor beta chains came from one sample sequenced in a study of T cells in Graves' hyperthyroidism and ophthalmopathy. Amplified TCR beta CDR3 regions derived from RNA transcripts. Using the HTBI primer set, a first-round RT-PCR was run on the TCR CDR3. From the multiplex PCR reads, TCRdb called clonotypes with MiXCR, one entry per CDR3 protein. The sample has 610,000 or so distinct CDR3 sequences, roughly 46% seen once. The sample comprised peripheral blood or thyroid tissue (not recorded which). The receptors here all came from a young woman with Graves' hyperthyroidism.

This chain connects TRBV14 to TRBJ2-1; D call uncertain. CDR3 length equals 11 residues. CDR1 is SGHDN, CDR2 FVKESK, per germline. Deletions cut 1 base from V and 8 bases from J, with 3 bases between. As DNA, the CDR3 is TGTGCCAGCAGCCAAGTATATGAGCAGTTCTTC. Encoded protein: CASSQVYEQFF.

This clonotype came up many times. V and J are TRBV16 and TRBJ1-3; 9 nucleotides match TRBD1. This CDR3 region has 17 residues. Germline V gene lookup returns CDR1 KGHSY and CDR2 FQNENV. Germline trimming cut 2 bases from V and 3 bases from J; bases unmatched to any gene: 8. The CDR3 DNA reads TGTGCCAGCAGCCAACATACCGGGACAGGGAATGGAAACACCATATATTTT. Protein: CASSQHTGTGNGNTIYF.

Here the CDR3 DNA reads TGCAGTGCTAGAGATTTGGGGGCTAGCGGGGAGGTGCAGTACTTC. It specifies CSARDLGASGEVQYF. The chain employs TRBV20-1 and TRBJ2-7; 9 bases are shared with TRBD2. The V gene's germline CDR1 is DFQATT and CDR2 SNEGSKA (reference sequence). V lost 0 bases and J lost 9; bases outside the gene matches: 12. The CDR3 totals 15 residues.